This record covers a single TCR beta chain. The CDR3 spans 16 residues. J was trimmed by 7 bases and V by 3 bases; bases with no gene match: 5. Germline CDR1 is SGHVT and CDR2 is SQSDAQ. The sample belongs to a study of shared T cell receptors in the human thymus. Here immunoSEQ multiplex PCR was the method, and the copy in TCRdb shows in-frame clones only, minus some. The sample lists 640,000 or so clones; around 87% were seen once. The sample also formed part of further work on human thymus T cells. That work states: Both thymic and peripheral blood repertoires showed apparently biased V and J usage. In unrelated individuals, thymic repertoires overlapped highly, according to related research.

This TCR was sampled from a boy under three years old with a congenital heart defect. The chain carries TRBV7-4 and TRBJ2-1; 14 bases line up with TRBD2. The specimen was thymocytes. CDR3 nucleotides: TGTGCCAGCAGCTTGGGACTAGCGGGAGTGGGTAATGAGCAGTTCTTC. It encodes CASSLGLAGVGNEQFF. The variable domain in full, completed from reference TRBV7-4 and TRBJ2-1, reads GAGVSQSPRYKVAKRGRDVALRCDSISGHVTLYWYRQTLGQGSEVLTYSQSDAQRDKSGRPSGRFSAERPERSVSTLKIQRTEQGDSAVYLCASSLGLAGVGNEQFFGPGTRLTVL.